Listed below are T cell receptor beta chains from one sample, sequenced in a study of blood T cell repertoires in COVID-19. Produced via immunoSEQ multiplex PCR; TCRdb's table is partial and in-frame only. The data hold over 130,000 clones, with 65% to 85% observed a single time. The material sequenced was peripheral blood. The receptors were gathered from a man aged 25 to 45 with COVID-19, enrolled during active disease. CDR3s leave out the opening cysteine and the closing phenylalanine or tryptophan. Each record gives: J gene, CDR3 length, V gene, CDR3 protein.

TRBJ1-5 14 TRBV2 ASSGGFGYSNQPQH
TRBJ2-1 11 TRBV10-3 AISESRGRGPF
TRBJ2-7 11 TRBV19 ADKEGACREQY
TRBJ1-3 11 TRBV9 ASSGLSGNTIY
TRBJ2-7 13 TRBV11-2 ASSPLGTGTYEQY
TRBJ2-7 11 TRBV6-5 ASSLDRTYEQY
TRBJ1-3 16 TRBV5-1 ASSATAGTLAPGNTIY
TRBJ1-6 10 TRBV27 ASSIAGSPLH
TRBJ1-1 13 TRBV15 ATSRDRGRDTEAF
TRBJ2-7 12 TRBV27 ASSQLTGVYEQY
TRBJ2-5 11 TRBV30 AWSVAQQETQY
TRBJ1-6 12 TRBV30 ASSATGENSPLH
TRBJ1-2 11 TRBV2 ASYLQGASGYT
TRBJ2-7 14 TRBV15 ATSRPTSGNSYEQY
TRBJ2-5 10 TRBV12-3/TRBV12-4 ASSLIRETQY
TRBJ2-5 12 TRBV2 ASSETGGEETQY
TRBJ2-4 11 TRBV2 ASRTGGKNIQY
TRBJ2-3 11 TRBV29-1 SVGPSATDTQY
TRBJ2-2 13 TRBV27 ASTLSPRGTGELF
TRBJ1-4 15 TRBV28 ASSLGRDRPPNEKLF